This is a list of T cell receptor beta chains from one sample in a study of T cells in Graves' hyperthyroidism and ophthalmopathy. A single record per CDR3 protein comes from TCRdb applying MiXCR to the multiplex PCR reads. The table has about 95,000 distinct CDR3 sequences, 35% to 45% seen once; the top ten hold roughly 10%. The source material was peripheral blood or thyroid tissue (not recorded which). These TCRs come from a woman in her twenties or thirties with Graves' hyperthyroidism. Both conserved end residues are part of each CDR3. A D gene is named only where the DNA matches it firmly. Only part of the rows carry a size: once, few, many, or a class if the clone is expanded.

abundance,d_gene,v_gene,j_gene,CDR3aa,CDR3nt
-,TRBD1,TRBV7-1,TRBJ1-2,CASSNPDRDGYGYTF,TGTGCCAGCAGTAATCCCGACAGGGATGGCTATGGCTACACCTTC
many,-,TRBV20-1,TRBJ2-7,CSARRDSYEQYF,TGCAGTGCTAGGCGGGACTCCTACGAGCAGTACTTC
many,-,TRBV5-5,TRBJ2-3,CASSVGHTGDTQYF,TGTGCCAGCAGCGTTGGGCACACGGGAGATACGCAGTATTTT
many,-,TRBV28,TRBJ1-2,CASSLNWRNYGYTF,TGTGCCAGCAGTTTAAATTGGAGGAACTATGGCTACACCTTC
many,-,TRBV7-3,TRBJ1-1,CASSFTTHTEAFF,TGTGCCAGCAGCTTTACGACCCACACTGAAGCTTTCTTT
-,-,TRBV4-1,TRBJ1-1,CASSQDRGGWDTEAFF,TGCGCCAGCAGCCAAGATAGGGGGGGGTGGGACACTGAAGCTTTCTTT
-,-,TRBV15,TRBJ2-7,CATGRDFIDPNEQYF,TGTGCTACCGGCAGAGATTTTATCGACCCCAACGAGCAGTACTTC
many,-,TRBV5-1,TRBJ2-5,CASSLQAGMQETQYF,TGCGCCAGCAGCTTGCAGGCAGGAATGCAAGAGACCCAGTACTTC
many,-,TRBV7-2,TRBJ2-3,CASSSPTGSDTQYF,TGTGCCAGCAGCTCCCCGACAGGTTCAGATACGCAGTATTTT
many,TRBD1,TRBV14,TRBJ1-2,CASSPGTVFEYGYTF,TGTGCCAGCAGCCCTGGGACAGTCTTTGAGTATGGCTACACCTTC
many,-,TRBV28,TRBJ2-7,CASSPSSWYEQYF,TGTGCCAGCAGTCCCTCTTCTTGGTACGAGCAGTACTTC
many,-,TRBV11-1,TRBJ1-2,CASSLSGEWDGYTF,TGTGCCAGCAGCTTGTCTGGGGAATGGGATGGCTACACCTTC
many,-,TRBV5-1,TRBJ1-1,CASSEQGNTEAFF,TGCGCCAGCAGCGAGCAGGGAAACACTGAAGCTTTCTTT
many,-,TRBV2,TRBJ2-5,CASTVSQETQYF,TGTGCCAGCACGGTTAGCCAAGAGACCCAGTACTTC
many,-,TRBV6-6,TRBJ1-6,CASSSIGGNSPLHF,TGTGCCAGCAGTTCAATAGGGGGAAATTCACCCCTCCACTTT
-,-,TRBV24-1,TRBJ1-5,CAISESWIGAEISTQHF,TGTGCCATCAGTGAGTCGTGGATAGGGGCGGAAATTTCAACCCAGCATTTT
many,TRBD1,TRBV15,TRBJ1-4,CATSSSTGVGEKLFF,TGTGCCACCAGCAGTTCCACAGGGGTTGGTGAAAAACTGTTTTTT
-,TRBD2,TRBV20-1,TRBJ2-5,CSASPLAGVGETQYF,TGCAGTGCTTCACCTCTAGCGGGAGTGGGAGAGACCCAGTACTTC
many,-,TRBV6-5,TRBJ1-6,CASSPPSYNSPLHF,TGTGCCAGCAGTCCCCCTTCCTATAATTCACCCCTCCACTTT
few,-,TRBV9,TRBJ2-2,CASSRAINTGELFF,TGTGCCAGCTCACGGGCTATCAACACCGGGGAGCTGTTTTTT
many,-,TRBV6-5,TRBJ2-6,CASSYAPGANVLTF,TGTGCCAGCAGTTACGCGCCTGGGGCCAACGTCCTGACTTTC
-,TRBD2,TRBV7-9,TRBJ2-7,CASSLAGRGLAGGEQYF,TGTGCCAGCAGCTTAGCGGGACGGGGACTAGCGGGAGGCGAGCAGTACTTC
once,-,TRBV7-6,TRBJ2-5,CASSQGPQMGHQEAQHF,TGTGCCAGCAGCCAAGGGCCCCAAATGGGACACCAAGAGGCCCAGCACTTC
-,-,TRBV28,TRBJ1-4,CASGQHNEKLFF,TGTGCCAGCGGACAGCATAATGAAAAACTGTTTTTT
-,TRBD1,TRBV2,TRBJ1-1,CASSLQGRAEAFF,TGTGCCAGCAGTCTACAGGGGAGGGCTGAAGCTTTCTTT
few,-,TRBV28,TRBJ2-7,CASRLGGSPSYEQYF,TGTGCCAGCAGACTGGGGGGATCTCCCAGTTACGAGCAGTACTTC
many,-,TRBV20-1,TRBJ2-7,CSARLAPYEQYF,TGCAGTGCTAGACTAGCCCCCTACGAGCAGTACTTC
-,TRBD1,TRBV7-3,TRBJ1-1,CASSPGTGGNEAFF,TGTGCCAGCAGCCCCGGGACAGGGGGCAATGAAGCTTTCTTT
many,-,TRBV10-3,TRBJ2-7,CAISESTYRYYEQYF,TGTGCCATCAGTGAGTCGACATACAGATACTACGAGCAGTACTTC
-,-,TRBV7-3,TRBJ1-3,CASSTEQGPNYGYTIYF,TGTGCCAGCAGCACCGAACAGGGACCCAACTATGGCTACACCATATATTTT
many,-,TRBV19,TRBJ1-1,CASSSTLVVLNTEAFF,TGTGCCAGTAGTTCGACCTTAGTTGTTTTGAACACTGAAGCTTTCTTT
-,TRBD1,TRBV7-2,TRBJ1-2,CASRQTPGQGNYGYTF,TGTGCCAGCAGACAAACGCCGGGACAGGGGAACTATGGCTACACCTTC
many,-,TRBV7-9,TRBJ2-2,CASNPTRRGVGAGELFF,TGTGCCAGCAACCCCACGCGCAGGGGAGTCGGGGCAGGGGAGCTGTTTTTT
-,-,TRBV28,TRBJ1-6,CASRRGFSYNSPLHF,TGTGCCAGCAGACGGGGCTTCTCCTATAATTCACCCCTCCACTTT
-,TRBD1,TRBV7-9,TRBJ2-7,CASSWDRAGDTSSYEQYF,TGTGCCAGCAGCTGGGACAGGGCCGGGGACACGTCCTCCTACGAGCAGTACTTC
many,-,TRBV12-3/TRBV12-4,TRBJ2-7,CASSSRVKGYEQYF,TGTGCCAGCAGTTCCAGGGTGAAGGGCTACGAGCAGTACTTC
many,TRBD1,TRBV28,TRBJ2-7,CASTVGTATYEQYF,TGTGCCAGCACGGTAGGGACAGCCACCTACGAGCAGTACTTC
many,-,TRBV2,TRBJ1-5,CASSEATSNQPQHF,TGTGCCAGCAGTGAAGCGACTAGCAATCAGCCCCAGCATTTT
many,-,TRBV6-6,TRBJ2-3,CASSHGPSDTQYF,TGTGCCAGCAGTCACGGACCCTCAGATACGCAGTATTTT
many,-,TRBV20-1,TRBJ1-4,CSARRPWGRGEKLFF,TGCAGTGCTAGAAGGCCGTGGGGCAGGGGCGAAAAACTGTTTTTT
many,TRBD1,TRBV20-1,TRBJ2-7,CSARPGQGVFYEQYF,TGCAGTGCTAGACCCGGACAGGGGGTCTTCTACGAGCAGTACTTC
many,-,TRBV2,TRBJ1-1,CASSEVEGQRAEAFF,TGTGCCAGCAGTGAGGTCGAAGGTCAACGGGCTGAAGCTTTCTTT
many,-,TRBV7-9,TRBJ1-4,CASGLVGEKLFF,TGTGCCAGCGGCTTAGTAGGCGAAAAACTGTTTTTT
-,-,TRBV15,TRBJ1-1,CATSSASTGEAFF,TGTGCCACCAGCAGTGCCTCCACGGGTGAAGCTTTCTTT
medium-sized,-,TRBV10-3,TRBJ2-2,CAISALPYTGELFF,TGTGCCATCAGTGCCTTACCCTACACCGGGGAGCTGTTTTTT
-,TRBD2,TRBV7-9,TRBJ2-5,CASRAGGETQYF,TGTGCCAGCAGGGCCGGGGGGGAGACCCAGTACTTC
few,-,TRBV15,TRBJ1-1,CATSSQGETEAFF,TGTGCCACCAGCAGCCAAGGGGAAACTGAAGCTTTCTTT
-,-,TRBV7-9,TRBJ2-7,CASGSSTGAYEQHF,TGTGCCAGCGGCTCGTCGACAGGAGCCTACGAGCAGCACTTC
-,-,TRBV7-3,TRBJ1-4,CASSQRRDEKLFF,TGTGCCAGCAGCCAGAGGAGAGATGAAAAACTGTTTTTT
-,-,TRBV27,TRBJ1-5,CASSLDSGNQPQHF,TGTGCCAGCAGTTTAGACAGTGGCAATCAGCCCCAGCATTTT
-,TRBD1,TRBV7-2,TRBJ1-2,CASSLGDRGHYYGYTF,TGTGCCAGCAGCTTAGGAGACAGGGGGCATTACTATGGCTACACCTTC
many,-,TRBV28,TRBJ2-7,CASSLASSPYEQYF,TGTGCCAGCAGTTTAGCTAGTTCACCCTACGAGCAGTACTTC
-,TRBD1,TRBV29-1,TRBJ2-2,CSVGTGGGKLFF,TGCAGCGTGGGCACAGGGGGTGGGAAGCTGTTTTTT
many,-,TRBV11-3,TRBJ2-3,CASSWGATRTDTQYF,TGTGCCAGCAGTTGGGGAGCGACACGCACAGATACGCAGTATTTT
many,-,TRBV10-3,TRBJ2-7,CATEGVLSYEQYF,TGTGCCACCGAAGGCGTCTTAAGCTACGAGCAGTACTTC
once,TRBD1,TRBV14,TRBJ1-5,CASRYGTGSNQPQHF,TGTGCCAGCCGTTACGGGACAGGCAGCAATCAGCCCCAGCATTTT
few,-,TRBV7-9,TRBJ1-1,CASRDQGTTNTEAFF,TGTGCCAGCAGGGACCAGGGGACCACGAACACTGAAGCTTTCTTT
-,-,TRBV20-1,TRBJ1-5,CSARDLEGYRPQHF,TGCAGTGCTAGAGATCTGGAAGGGTATCGGCCCCAGCATTTT